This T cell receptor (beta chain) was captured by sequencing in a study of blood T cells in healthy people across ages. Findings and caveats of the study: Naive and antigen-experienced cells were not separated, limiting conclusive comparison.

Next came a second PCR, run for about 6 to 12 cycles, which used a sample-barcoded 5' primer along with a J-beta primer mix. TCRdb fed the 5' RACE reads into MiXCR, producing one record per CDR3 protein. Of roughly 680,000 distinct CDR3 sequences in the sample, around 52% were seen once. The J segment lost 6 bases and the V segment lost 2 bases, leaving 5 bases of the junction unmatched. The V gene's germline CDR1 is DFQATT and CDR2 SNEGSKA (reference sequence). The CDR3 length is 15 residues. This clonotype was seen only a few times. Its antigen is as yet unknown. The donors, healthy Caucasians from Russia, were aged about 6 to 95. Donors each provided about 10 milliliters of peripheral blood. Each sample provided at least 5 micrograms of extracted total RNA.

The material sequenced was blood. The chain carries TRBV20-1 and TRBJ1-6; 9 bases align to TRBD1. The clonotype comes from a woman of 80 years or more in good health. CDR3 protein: CSARIPGQGNSPLHF. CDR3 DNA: TGCAGTGCTAGAATCCCGGGACAGGGTAATTCACCCCTCCACTTT.